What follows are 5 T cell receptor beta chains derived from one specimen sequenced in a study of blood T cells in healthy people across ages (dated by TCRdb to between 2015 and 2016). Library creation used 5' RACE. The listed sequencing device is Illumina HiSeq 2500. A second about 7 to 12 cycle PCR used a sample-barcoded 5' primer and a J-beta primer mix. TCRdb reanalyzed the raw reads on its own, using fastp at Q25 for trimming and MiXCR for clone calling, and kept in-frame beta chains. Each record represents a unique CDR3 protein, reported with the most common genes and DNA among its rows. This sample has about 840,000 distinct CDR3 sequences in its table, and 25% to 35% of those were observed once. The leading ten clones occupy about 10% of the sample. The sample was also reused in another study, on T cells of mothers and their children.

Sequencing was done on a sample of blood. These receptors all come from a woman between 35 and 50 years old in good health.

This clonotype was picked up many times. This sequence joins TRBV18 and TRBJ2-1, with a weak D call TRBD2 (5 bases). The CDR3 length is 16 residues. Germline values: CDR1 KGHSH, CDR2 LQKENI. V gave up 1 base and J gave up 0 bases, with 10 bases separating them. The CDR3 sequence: CASSPRKTNSYNEQFF. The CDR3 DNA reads TGTGCCAGCTCACCACGGAAGACTAACTCCTACAATGAGCAGTTCTTC. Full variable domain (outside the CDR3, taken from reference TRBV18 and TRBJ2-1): NAGVMQNPRHLVRRRGQEARLRCSPMKGHSHVYWYRQLPEEGLKFMVYLQKENIIDESGMPKERFSAEFPKEGPSILRIQQVVRGDSAAYFCASSPRKTNSYNEQFFGPGTRLTVL.

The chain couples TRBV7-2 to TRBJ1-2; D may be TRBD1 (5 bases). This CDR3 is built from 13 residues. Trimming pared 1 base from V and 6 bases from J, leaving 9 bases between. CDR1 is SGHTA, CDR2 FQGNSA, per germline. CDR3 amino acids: CASSLGRVDGYTF. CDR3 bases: TGTGCCAGCAGCTTAGGCAGGGTTGATGGCTACACCTTC.

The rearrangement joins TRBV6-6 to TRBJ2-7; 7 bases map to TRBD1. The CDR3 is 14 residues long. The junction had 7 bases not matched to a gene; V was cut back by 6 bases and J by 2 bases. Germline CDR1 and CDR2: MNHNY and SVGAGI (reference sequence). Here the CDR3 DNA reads TGTGCCAGCAGCCAACAGGGGTCAACCTACGAGCAGTACTTC. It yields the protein CASSQQGSTYEQYF.

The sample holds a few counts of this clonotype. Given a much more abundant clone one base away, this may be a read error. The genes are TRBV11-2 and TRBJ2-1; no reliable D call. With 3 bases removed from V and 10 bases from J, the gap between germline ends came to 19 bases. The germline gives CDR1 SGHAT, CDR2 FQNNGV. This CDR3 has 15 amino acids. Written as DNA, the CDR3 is TGTGCCAGCAGCTTTAGGCTGTCTCTACCCTACGAGCAGTTCTTC. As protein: CASSFRLSLPYEQFF.

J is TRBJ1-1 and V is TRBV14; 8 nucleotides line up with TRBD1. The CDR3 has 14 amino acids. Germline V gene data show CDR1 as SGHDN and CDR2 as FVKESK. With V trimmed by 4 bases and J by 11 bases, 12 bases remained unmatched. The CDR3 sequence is CASSPGTGDFGAFF. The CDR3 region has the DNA TGTGCCAGCAGCCCTGGGACAGGAGACTTTGGGGCTTTCTTT.